The next 15 T cell receptor beta chains were all read from a single sample in a study of regulatory T cells in long-lasting Graves disease. For TCR beta, libraries came from iRepertoire HTBI primers and Arm-PCR of CDR3 regions. Each CDR3 protein is one row after TCRdb ran MiXCR on the multiplex PCR reads. The profile shows 500,000 or so distinct CDR3 sequences, 15% to 20% of them singletons. Time point described: newly diagnosed GD, antithyroid drugs for less than 3 months. PBMCs provided the RNA from which the TCR library was made. These sequences were also reported in another study, on T cells in Graves' hyperthyroidism and ophthalmopathy.

Source: peripheral blood mononuclear cells (PBMCs), taken at new diagnosis, from a patient treated with antithyroid drugs. The receptors originated from a middle-aged man with Graves disease.

This clonotype was observed many times. This sequence joins TRBV14 and TRBJ2-1, with a possible D match to TRBD2 (5 bases). Germline lookup yields CDR1 SGHDN and CDR2 FVKESK. Trimming took 0 bases from V and 5 from J, leaving 11 bases between them. The CDR3 contains 15 residues. CDR3 residues: CASSQDLGRDNEQFF. The CDR3 bases are TGTGCCAGCAGCCAAGATCTAGGGAGAGACAATGAGCAGTTCTTC.

The V gene is TRBV27, the J gene TRBJ1-2; 10 positions match TRBD1. Trimming removed 3 bases from V and 3 bases from J; junction bases left unmatched: 7. Looked up from germline, CDR1 is MNHEY and CDR2 is SMNVEV (reference sequence). The CDR3 sequence is 16 residues long. Here the CDR3 reads CASSLDRGGTYYGYTF. The CDR3 DNA is TGTGCCAGCAGTTTGGACAGGGGGGGTACCTACTATGGCTACACCTTC.

Many counts were recorded for this clonotype. The chain joins TRBV3-1 to TRBJ2-5, with 7 bases matching TRBD2. Trimming took 3 bases from V and 3 from J; bases not matched to a gene: 1. Germline V lookup: CDR1 LGHDT, CDR2 YNNKEL (reference sequence). The CDR3 totals 13 residues. The DNA of the CDR3 is TGTGCCAGCAGCCAGGGGACTAAAGAGACCCAGTACTTC. Translated: CASSQGTKETQYF.

The chain joins TRBV29-1 to TRBJ2-1; 10 nucleotides align to TRBD1. The CDR3 extends over 14 amino acids. CDR1 and CDR2 from the germline V gene are SQVTM and ANQGSEA. The V and J ends lost 5 bases and 7 bases, in that order; junction bases with no gene match: 8. CDR3 coding DNA: TGCAGCGTTACCGGGACAGGGGTTGTAAATGAGCAGTTCTTC. It specifies CSVTGTGVVNEQFF.

This clonotype was picked up a small number of times. The rearrangement joins TRBV11-3 to TRBJ2-6, with 8 bases lining up with TRBD1. This CDR3 is built from 15 residues. Germline CDR1 SGHNT, CDR2 YENEEA. Germline trimming cut 5 bases from V and 4 bases from J; bases unmatched to any gene: 4. This CDR3 is CASSPRGPGANVLTF. In DNA form, the CDR3 reads TGTGCCAGCAGCCCCAGGGGGCCAGGGGCCAACGTCCTGACTTTC.

The chain couples TRBV7-2 to TRBJ2-5; TRBD2 aligns across 10 bases. Germline loops: CDR1 SGHTA, CDR2 FQGNSA. Germline trimming cut 1 base from V and 4 bases from J; bases unmatched to any gene: 9. The length of the CDR3 is 17 residues. This CDR3 reads CASSLGSSGSSVETQYF. DNA for the CDR3: TGTGCCAGCAGCTTAGGTTCTAGCGGGAGTTCAGTAGAGACCCAGTACTTC.

This clonotype was counted at least ten times. The chain joins TRBV7-9 to TRBJ1-1; no reliable D call. CDR1 SEHNR and CDR2 FQNEAQ come from the germline V gene (reference sequence). Trimming took off 1 base at V and 6 bases at J, with 12 bases between the two ends. CDR3 size: 14 residues. The CDR3 nucleotides are TGTGCCAGCAGCTTAGACCTGGGCGGCGCTGAAGCTTTCTTT. It yields the protein CASSLDLGGAEAFF.

This clonotype was counted at least ten times. This chain connects TRBV28 to TRBJ2-7; tentatively, D is TRBD2 (7 bases). The V end lost 7 bases, the J end lost 5 bases, and 18 bases lay between the germline ends. The CDR3 runs to 14 residues. In germline, CDR1 is MDHEN, CDR2 SYDVKM. The CDR3 loop is CASTSVGGVDEQYF. DNA of the CDR3: TGTGCCAGCACCTCCGTAGGGGGGGTCGACGAGCAGTACTTC.

Points on this clonotype: A far larger clone is off by one base, so a read error is likely. The rearrangement joins TRBV6-1 to TRBJ2-5; 9 bases fit TRBD1. The CDR3 is 13 amino acids. Germline CDR1 MNHNS, CDR2 SASEGT. The CDR3 DNA follows: TGTGCCAGCAGCCGGGACAGGGAAGAGTCCCAGTACTTC. Translating it yields CASSRDREESQYF.

This clonotype was detected ten times or more. This sequence joins TRBV5-1 and TRBJ2-2; 7 positions match TRBD1. This CDR3 comprises 14 residues. With 2 bases clipped from V and 5 bases from J, the junction kept 3 bases outside the gene matches. Germline V gene sequence: CDR1 SGHRS, CDR2 YFSETQ. The CDR3 DNA reads TGCGCCAGCAGCTTTCAGGGGGAAACCGGGGAGCTGTTTTTT. Protein product: CASSFQGETGELFF.

This chain joins TRBV2 and TRBJ2-1, with TRBD1 matching over 7 bases. This CDR3 spans 13 amino acids. V dropped 8 bases and J dropped 9; count of bases not matched to a gene: 10. CDR1 is SNHLY and CDR2 is FYNNEI in the germline V gene. CDR3 loop: CASLTGQDGEQFF. CDR3 nucleotide sequence: TGTGCCAGCTTGACAGGGCAAGATGGTGAGCAGTTCTTC. Combining the CDR3 with reference TRBV2 and TRBJ2-1 gives the whole variable domain EPEVTQTPSHQVTQMGQEVILRCVPISNHLYFYWYRQILGQKVEFLVSFYNNEISEKSEIFDDQFSVERPDGSNFTLKIRSTKLEDSAMYFCASLTGQDGEQFFGPGTRLTVL.

This rearrangement joins TRBV12-3 or TRBV12-4 to TRBJ2-3, with TRBD2 matching 7 bases. J gave up 3 bases and V 7 bases, and 7 bases lay outside the gene matches. This CDR3 is 14 amino acids long. The DNA of the CDR3 is TGTGCCAGCACCTGGGAGGGAGGGACAGATACGCAGTATTTT. Protein: CASTWEGGTDTQYF.

The table lists this clonotype with a few counts. The rearrangement links TRBV9 to TRBJ1-1; D is uncertain. The ends were cut back, 5 bases at V and 4 bases at J, with 12 bases in the middle. This CDR3 contains 13 residues. Germline loops: CDR1 SGDLS, CDR2 YYNGEE. CDR3 coding DNA: TGTGCCAGCAGGACGACTGGCTCCACTGAAGCTTTCTTT. Its protein product is CASRTTGSTEAFF.

This clonotype was picked up a small number of times. CDR3 protein: CASSVDPGGTGELFF. The DNA for the CDR3 is TGTGCCAGCAGCGTAGATCCAGGGGGGACCGGGGAGCTGTTTTTT. The chain links TRBV9 to TRBJ2-2, with TRBD1 as a possible D gene (7 bases). The CDR3 spans 15 residues. The germline CDR1 and CDR2 sequences are SGDLS and YYNGEE. Trimming took off 0 bases at V and 5 bases at J, with 11 bases between the two ends.

This sequence joins TRBV28 and TRBJ2-1, with TRBD2 matching over 9 bases. The CDR3 spans 16 residues. V shed 6 bases, J shed 0 bases, and the junction held 6 bases outside the gene matches. The germline CDR1 and CDR2 sequences are MDHEN and SYDVKM. DNA of the CDR3: TGTGCCAGCAGGAGATCTAGCGGGGCCTCCTACAATGAGCAGTTCTTC. Protein: CASRRSSGASYNEQFF.